The present T cell receptor beta chain was sequenced within a study of T-cell memory formation after mild COVID-19. Study-wide results and limits: Within pre-infection memory, some responding clones were found, suggesting cross-reactive memory joined. Later expanders leaned toward CD4+, whereas clones contracting from day 15 to 85 were balanced CD4/CD8.

Each CDR3 protein gets one entry after TCRdb re-called the 5' RACE reads with MiXCR. The data contain just over 350,000 distinct CDR3 sequences, roughly an eighth of them singletons. The V end lost 1 base, the J end lost 5 bases, and 15 bases lay between the germline ends. The CDR3 runs 15 residues. Germline V gives CDR1 MGHDK, CDR2 SYGVNS. Worth noting for this clonotype: Its matching antigen is unknown.

The sample comprised PBMCs or a T cell subset sorted from them (not recorded which). This sequence joins TRBV25-1 and TRBJ2-7; TRBD1 or TRBD2 may be the D gene (6 bases each). The clonotype comes from a man between 18 and 35 years old who had mild COVID-19 (a few samples of this study predate the infection). Cell type and time point are not known. The CDR3: CASSEWRGSWHEQYF. DNA of the CDR3: TGTGCCAGCAGTGAATGGAGGGGGAGCTGGCACGAGCAGTACTTC.